What follows describes a single T cell receptor (beta chain). The sample comes from a study of blood T cells in healthy people across ages. Germline CDR1 ENHRY, CDR2 SYGVKD. This CDR3 has 15 residues. The V end lost 2 bases, the J end lost 3 bases, and 11 bases lay between the germline ends. PCR was performed a second time for about 6 to 12 cycles using a sample-barcoded 5' primer and a J-beta primer mix. TCRdb reanalysed the 5' RACE reads using MiXCR and keeps one entry per CDR3 protein. The sample has 1.5 million to 1.9 million distinct CDR3 sequences; roughly 43% are singletons. The chain combines TRBV10-3 with TRBJ1-5; D is unresolved. The clonotype originates from a young woman in good health. Sequenced: blood. CDR3 sequence (DNA): TGTGCCATCAGTGAGAGGGCAGGAATCAATCAGCCCCAGCATTTT. Translation gives CAISERAGINQPQHF.